This T cell receptor (beta chain) was retrieved from a study of T cells after posttransplantation cyclophosphamide. Overall study findings and caveats: TRB overlap between skin or GI tissue T cells and blood was limited. Donor-recipient repertoire similarity was low at 1-2 months, rising over year one. Recipient CMV seropositivity and CMV reactivation strongly tracked TRB clonality.

Repertoires were generated with immunoSEQ multiplex PCR, while TCRdb's copy carries only in-frame clones and drops some. This sample carries 66,000 or so clones, around 95% of them seen once, and the ten largest clones take about 3.2%. A remark on this clone: What it binds is unknown.

Trimming removed 0 bases at V and 5 bases at J, with 8 bases between. The germline CDR1 and CDR2 sequences are SGHVS and FQNEAQ. This CDR3 has 14 amino acids. Peripheral blood was collected from the related graft donor on the marrow donation day. The specimen was PBMCs. This rearrangement joins TRBV7-8 to TRBJ1-5, with D tentatively TRBD1 (5 bases). This TCR was sampled from a young woman in good health and a related stem cell transplant donor. The CDR3: CASSLARADQPQHF. DNA of the CDR3: TGTGCCAGCAGCTTAGCCAGGGCTGATCAGCCCCAGCATTTT.